Following are 5 T cell receptor beta chains from one sample sequenced in a study of blood T cell repertoires in COVID-19. Generated by immunoSEQ multiplex PCR, the TCRdb table keeps only in-frame clones and is missing some. The data contain 220,000 or so clones, around 80% of them singletons. The sequencing input was peripheral blood. Every receptor here comes from a man aged 30 to 39 with active or convalescent COVID-19.

CDR3 sequence (DNA): TGTGCCAGCTCACGAGAAGGGGCAGAGCAGTACTTC. Its translation is CASSREGAEQYF. The rearrangement joins TRBV18 to TRBJ2-7; weak D call: TRBD1 (5 bases). CDR3 length: 12 residues. Germline-derived CDR1 and CDR2 are KGHSH and LQKENI. V dropped 4 bases and J dropped 7 bases, with 11 bases sitting between them.

The genes are TRBV21-1 and TRBJ2-3; TRBD1 is taken as the D call from the table, unchecked against the DNA. TRBV21-1 is termed a pseudogene. CDR3 length: 16 residues. Written as DNA, the CDR3 is TGTGCCAGCAGCAAAGGGACAGGGGGGGATTTTGATACGCAGTATTTT. Residues: CASSKGTGGDFDTQYF.

J is TRBJ1-2 and V is TRBV6-5; D is ambiguous. This CDR3 has 13 amino acids. Trimming left V 6 bases short and J 3 bases short, with 11 bases between. In germline, CDR1 is MNHEY, CDR2 SVGAGI. The CDR3 reads CASSPRRHYGYTF. The CDR3 nucleotides read TGTGCCAGCAGCCCCAGGCGACACTATGGCTACACCTTC.

The chain uses TRBV7-9 and TRBJ1-1; the D gene is possibly TRBD1 (6 bases). This CDR3 comprises 15 residues. V was shortened by 5 bases and J by 0 bases, with 13 bases between the two germline ends. Germline V gives CDR1 SEHNR, CDR2 FQNEAQ (reference sequence). In DNA form, the CDR3 reads TGTGCCAGCAGCCGTAGGACAGCCATGAACACTGAAGCTTTCTTT. It yields the protein CASSRRTAMNTEAFF.

The J gene is TRBJ1-6, the V gene TRBV28; D may be TRBD1 (5 bases). Trimming stripped 8 bases from V and 8 bases from J, with 16 bases between. CDR1 and CDR2 (germline): MDHEN, SYDVKM. The CDR3 sequence is 14 residues long. CDR3 sequence: CASGSRENYSPLHF. CDR3 coding DNA: TGTGCCAGCGGATCCAGGGAAAATTATTCACCCCTCCACTTT.